This T cell receptor beta chain was documented in a study of blood T cells in healthy people across ages. Study details: Template switching caught about one barcoded beta molecule for each two T cells.

The table lists this clonotype with a few counts. Its target is unknown. Study-level results: The donors' CMV status was not determined, possibly confounding changes in expanded clonotypes. Observed TCR beta diversity showed a strong correlation with the percentage of naive T cells as measured by flow cytometry. It was not possible, with unsorted PBMCs, to conclusively compare naive and antigen-experienced cells.

A sample-barcoded 5' primer and a J-beta primer mix were used in a second PCR of roughly 6 to 11 cycles. Via MiXCR, TCRdb re-called the 5' RACE reads, giving one row per CDR3 protein. The table records some 1.5 million distinct CDR3 sequences, less than 45% of them present only once. V shed 3 bases and J shed 2 bases, with 14 bases lying between them. The CDR3 contains 15 residues. CDR1 and CDR2 (germline): DFQATT, SNEGSKA (reference sequence). This chain connects TRBV20-1 to TRBJ2-1, with D perhaps TRBD1 or TRBD2 (5 bases each). This sequence originates from a woman under 30 in good health. Input material: blood. CDR3 bases: TGCAGTGCTAGTATAAGAGGGGTCCCCTACAATGAGCAGTTCTTC. Residues: CSASIRGVPYNEQFF.